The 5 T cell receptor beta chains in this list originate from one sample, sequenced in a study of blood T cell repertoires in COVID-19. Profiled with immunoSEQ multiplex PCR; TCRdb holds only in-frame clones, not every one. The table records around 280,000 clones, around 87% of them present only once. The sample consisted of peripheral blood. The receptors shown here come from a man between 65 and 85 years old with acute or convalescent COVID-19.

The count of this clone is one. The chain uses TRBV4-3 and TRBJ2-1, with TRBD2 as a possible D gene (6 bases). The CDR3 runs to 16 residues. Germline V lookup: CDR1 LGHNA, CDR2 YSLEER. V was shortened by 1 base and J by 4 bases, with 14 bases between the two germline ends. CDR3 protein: CASSQAPQRVYNEQFF. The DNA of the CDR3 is TGCGCCAGCAGCCAAGCTCCCCAGCGGGTTTACAATGAGCAGTTCTTC.

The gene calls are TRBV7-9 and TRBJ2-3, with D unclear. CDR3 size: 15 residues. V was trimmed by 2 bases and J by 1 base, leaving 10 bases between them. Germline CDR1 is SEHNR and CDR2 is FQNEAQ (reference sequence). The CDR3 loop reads CASSLFGVGTDTQYF. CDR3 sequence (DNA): TGTGCCAGCAGCTTATTTGGAGTGGGCACAGATACGCAGTATTTT.

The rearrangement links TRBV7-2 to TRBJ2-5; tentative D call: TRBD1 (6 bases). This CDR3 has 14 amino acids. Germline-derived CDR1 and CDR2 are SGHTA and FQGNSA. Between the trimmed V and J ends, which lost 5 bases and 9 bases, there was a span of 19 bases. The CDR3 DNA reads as TGTGCCAGCAGCCCGCTGGACAGTAAGAGACCCCAGTACTTC. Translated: CASSPLDSKRPQYF.

For the CDR3, the DNA is TGCGCCAGCAGCTTGTTTGGGAGAACTGAAGCTTTCTTT. Its protein is CASSLFGRTEAFF. This sequence joins TRBV5-1 and TRBJ1-1; the D is unclear. The V and J ends lost 1 base and 5 bases respectively, with 9 bases between them. This CDR3 comprises 13 residues. The V gene's germline CDR1 is SGHRS and CDR2 YFSETQ.

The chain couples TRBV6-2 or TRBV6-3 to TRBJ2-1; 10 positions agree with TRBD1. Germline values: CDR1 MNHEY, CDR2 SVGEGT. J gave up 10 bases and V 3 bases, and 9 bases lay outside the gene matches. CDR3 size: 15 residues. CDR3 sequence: CASSYLGQGPWEQFF. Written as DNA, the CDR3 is TGTGCCAGCAGTTATCTGGGACAGGGGCCATGGGAGCAGTTCTTC.